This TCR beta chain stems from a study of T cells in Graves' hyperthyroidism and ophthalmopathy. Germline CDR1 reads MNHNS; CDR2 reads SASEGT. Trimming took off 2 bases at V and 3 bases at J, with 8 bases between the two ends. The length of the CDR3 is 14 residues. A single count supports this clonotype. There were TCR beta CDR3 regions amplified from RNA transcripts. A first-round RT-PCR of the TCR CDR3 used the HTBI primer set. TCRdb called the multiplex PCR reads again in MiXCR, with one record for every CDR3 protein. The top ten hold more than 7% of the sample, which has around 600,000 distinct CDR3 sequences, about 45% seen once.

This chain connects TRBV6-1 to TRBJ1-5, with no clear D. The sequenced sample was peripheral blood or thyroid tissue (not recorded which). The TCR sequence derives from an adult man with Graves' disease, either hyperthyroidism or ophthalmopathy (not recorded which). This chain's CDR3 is CASSEFTDNQPQHF. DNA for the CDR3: TGTGCCAGCAGTGAATTTACAGACAATCAGCCCCAGCATTTT.